Described below is a single T cell receptor (beta chain) sequence and its context. These data come from a study of blood T cell repertoires in COVID-19. Study-level information: From T cells, B-cell-depleted T cells, or PBMCs came the material, which was cDNA or gDNA.

Trimming took off 5 bases at V and 12 bases at J, with 17 bases between the two ends. The CDR3 runs to 13 residues. Germline CDR1 and CDR2: LNHDA and SQIVND (reference sequence). Participants came from under 30 US areas, aged roughly 18 to 95 years. Categorization into cohorts depended on clinical history that participants reported. Using immunoSEQ multiplex PCR, the repertoire was profiled, and TCRdb retains in-frame clones only, with some absent. The sample carries about 160,000 clones, approximately 88% recorded once. The V and J genes are TRBV19 and TRBJ1-3, with D unresolved. Specimen: PBMCs or T cells enriched from blood (not recorded which). This clonotype originated in a woman aged 45-65 years who had recovered from COVID-19. The CDR3 is CASSLPGLRGIYF. The CDR3 nucleotides are TGTGCCAGTAGTTTGCCCGGGTTACGGGGCATATATTTT.